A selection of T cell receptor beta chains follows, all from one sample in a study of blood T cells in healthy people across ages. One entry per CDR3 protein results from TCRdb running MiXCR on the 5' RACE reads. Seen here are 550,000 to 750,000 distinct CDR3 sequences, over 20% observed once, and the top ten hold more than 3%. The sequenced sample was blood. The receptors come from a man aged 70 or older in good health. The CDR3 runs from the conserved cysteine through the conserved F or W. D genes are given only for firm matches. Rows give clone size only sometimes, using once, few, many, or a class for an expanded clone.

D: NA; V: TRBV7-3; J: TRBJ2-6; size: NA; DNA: TGTGCCAGCAGCTTAATGAGTAGAGGAAGCTCTGGGGCCAACGTCCTGACTTTC; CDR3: CASSLMSRGSSGANVLTF
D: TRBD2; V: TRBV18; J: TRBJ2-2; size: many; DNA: TGTGCCAGCTCACCCCTAGCGGGGGCGAACACCGGGGAGCTGTTTTTT; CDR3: CASSPLAGANTGELFF
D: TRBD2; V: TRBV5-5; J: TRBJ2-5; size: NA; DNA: TGTGCCAGCAGCTTCGCAGCGGGACGAGAGACCCAGTACTTC; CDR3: CASSFAAGRETQYF
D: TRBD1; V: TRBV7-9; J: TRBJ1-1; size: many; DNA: TGTGCCAGCGGAGGGACAGGGGGCTTCACTGAAGCTTTCTTT; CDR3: CASGGTGGFTEAFF
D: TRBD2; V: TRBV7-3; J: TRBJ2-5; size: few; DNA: TGTGCCAGCAGCTTAATGGGGACTAGCGGGAGTCTTGAGACCCAGTACTTC; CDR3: CASSLMGTSGSLETQYF
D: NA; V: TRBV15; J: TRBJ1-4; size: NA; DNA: TGTGCCACCAGCAGAGATAGGACTCGAGAAAAACTGTTTTTT; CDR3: CATSRDRTREKLFF
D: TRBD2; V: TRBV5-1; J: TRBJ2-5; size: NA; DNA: TGCGCCAGCAGCAAACCGGGACTAGGGGAAGAGACCCAGTACTTC; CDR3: CASSKPGLGEETQYF
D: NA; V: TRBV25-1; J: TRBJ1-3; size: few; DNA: TGTGCCAGCAGTGAAGGCGGGGACTCTGGAAACACCATATATTTT; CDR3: CASSEGGDSGNTIYF
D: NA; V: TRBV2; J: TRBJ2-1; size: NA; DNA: TGTGCCAGCCGGTTAACTAGCCGCAATGAGCAGTTCTTC; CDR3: CASRLTSRNEQFF
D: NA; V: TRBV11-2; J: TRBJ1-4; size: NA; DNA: TGTGACAAGGGGCAAGTTGGTGAAAAACTGTTTTTT; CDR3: CDKGQVGEKLFF
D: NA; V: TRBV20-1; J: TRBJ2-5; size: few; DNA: TGCAGTGCTAGAGATGCGGGGGCCCAAGAGACCCAGTACTTC; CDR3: CSARDAGAQETQYF
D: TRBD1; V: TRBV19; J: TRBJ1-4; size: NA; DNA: TGTGCCAGTGGGACCGGGACAGGGTACACCGTTGAAAAACTGTTTTTT; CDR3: CASGTGTGYTVEKLFF
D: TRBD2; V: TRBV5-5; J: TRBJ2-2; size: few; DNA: TGTGCCAGCAATATAGAGGCGGGAGGAAGCACCGGGGAGCTGTTTTTT; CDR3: CASNIEAGGSTGELFF
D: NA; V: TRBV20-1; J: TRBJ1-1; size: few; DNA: TGCAGTGCTAGAGGGGACCCGGTTGACGCTGAAGCTTTCTTT; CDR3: CSARGDPVDAEAFF
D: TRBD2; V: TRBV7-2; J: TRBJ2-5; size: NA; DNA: TGTGCCAGCAGCCCGCGGGGGAACCAAGAGACCCAGTACTTC; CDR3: CASSPRGNQETQYF
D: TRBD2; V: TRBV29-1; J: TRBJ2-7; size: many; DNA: TGCAGCGTAGTTCTAGCGGGAGTGTCGTACGAGCAGTACTTC; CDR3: CSVVLAGVSYEQYF
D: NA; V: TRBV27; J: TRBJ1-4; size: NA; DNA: TGTGCCAGCAGTTTATCGGGAGCGTCTAATGAAAAACTGTTTTTT; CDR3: CASSLSGASNEKLFF
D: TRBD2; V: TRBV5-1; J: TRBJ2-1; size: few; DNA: TGCGCCAGCAGCTTGGAGGGCGGGAGGAATGAGCAGTTCTTC; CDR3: CASSLEGGRNEQFF
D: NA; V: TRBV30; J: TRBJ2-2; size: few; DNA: TGTGCCTGGAGTGTAGGGGCGGGCAGCGGGGAGCTGTTTTTT; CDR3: CAWSVGAGSGELFF
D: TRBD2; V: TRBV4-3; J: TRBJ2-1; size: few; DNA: TGCGCCAGCAGCCAAGGACTAGCGGGGTCCTCCTACAATGAGCAGTTCTTC; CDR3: CASSQGLAGSSYNEQFF
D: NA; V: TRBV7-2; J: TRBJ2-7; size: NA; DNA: TGTGCCAGCAGTCATATCACCTACGAGCAGTACTTC; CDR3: CASSHITYEQYF
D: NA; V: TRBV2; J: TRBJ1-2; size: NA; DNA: TGTGCCAGCGGGGCTGACAGACACAGTAGCGGTGGCTACACCTTC; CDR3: CASGADRHSSGGYTF
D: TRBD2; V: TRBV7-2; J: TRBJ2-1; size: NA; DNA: TGTGCCAGCAGCCGCGGGACTAGCGGGAGAGGGGGTGGGAATGAGCAGTTCTTC; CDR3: CASSRGTSGRGGGNEQFF
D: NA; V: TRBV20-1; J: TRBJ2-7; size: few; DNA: TGCAGTGCTAGTAGTGGTAGGGTCTACGAGCAGTACTTC; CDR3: CSASSGRVYEQYF
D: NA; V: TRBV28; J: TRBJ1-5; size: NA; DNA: TGTGCCAGCAAGGTTGGGGGAGTTAATAGCAATCAGCCCCAGCATTTT; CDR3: CASKVGGVNSNQPQHF
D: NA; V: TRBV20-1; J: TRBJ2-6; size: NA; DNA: TGCAGTGCCGACAGACCTTCCTCTGTGGCCAACGTCCTGACTTTC; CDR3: CSADRPSSVANVLTF
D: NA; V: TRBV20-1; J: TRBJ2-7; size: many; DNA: TGCAGTGCTAGAGATCGAAAATTCGGGAGATCGGACTACGAGCAGTACTTC; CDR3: CSARDRKFGRSDYEQYF
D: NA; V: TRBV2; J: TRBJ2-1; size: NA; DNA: TGTGCCAGCAGCCTGGACCGACGGGGACGGGCGCAGTTCTTC; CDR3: CASSLDRRGRAQFF
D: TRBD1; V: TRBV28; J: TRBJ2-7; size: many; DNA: TGTGCCAGCAGCCTAACAGGGGCCGAGCAGTACTTC; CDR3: CASSLTGAEQYF
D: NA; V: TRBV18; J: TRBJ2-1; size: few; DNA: TGTGCCAGCTCACCCACTTTAGGGGAGTACAATGAGCAGCTCTTC; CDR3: CASSPTLGEYNEQLF
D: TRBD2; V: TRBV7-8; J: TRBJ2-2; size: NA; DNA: TGTGCCAGCAGGCCACTAGCGGGAGGGACCGGGGAGCTGTTTTTT; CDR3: CASRPLAGGTGELFF
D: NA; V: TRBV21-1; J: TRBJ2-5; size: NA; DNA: TGTGCCAGCAGCTTCCTGACCCGGTACTTC; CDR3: CASSFLTRYF
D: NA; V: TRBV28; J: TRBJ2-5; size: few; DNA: TGTGCCAGCAGCTCGCTCTGGGTGGGAGAGACCCAGTACTTC; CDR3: CASSSLWVGETQYF
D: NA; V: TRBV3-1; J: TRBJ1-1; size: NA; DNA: TGTGCCAGCAGCCAAGGGGAACTGAACACTGAAGCTTTCTTT; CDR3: CASSQGELNTEAFF
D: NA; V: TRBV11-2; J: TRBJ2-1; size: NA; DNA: TGTGCCAGCAGCTCCATCTACAATGAGCAGTTCTTC; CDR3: CASSSIYNEQFF
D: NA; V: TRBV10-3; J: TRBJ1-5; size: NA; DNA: TGTGCCATCAGTGAAGGCGGGGTGCAGCCCCAGCATTTT; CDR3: CAISEGGVQPQHF
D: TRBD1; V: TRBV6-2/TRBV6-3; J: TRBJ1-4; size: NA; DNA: TGTGCCAGCAGGGGAATCGACAGGGGGAATGATAAACTGTTTTTT; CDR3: CASRGIDRGNDKLFF